The subject of this entry is one TCR beta chain. Its antigen target is currently unknown. Per-nucleotide qualities are absent, and no much larger clonotype sits a single base away. This sample was taken from a study of shared clonotypes between healthy human individuals (dated by TCRdb to about 2020). Background for the entire study: The cohort comprised a couple of women and a few men aged 18 to 49 years. Per donor, three plates each were used for CD4 naive and CD4 memory, two for CD8 naive, and one for CD8 memory. To estimate repertoire size and how much clonotype sharing occurs between individuals, the study deeply sequenced the blood TCR repertoires of 4 to 6 healthy adults. To increase sequencing depth and limit assay-specific biases, TCR repertoire library preparation and sequencing were carried out by different laboratories using diverse techniques. Leukapheresis yielded between about 0.94 and 8.9 billion PBMCs per donor. Broader findings and caveats from the paper: Estimated clonotype richness was generally larger for naive than for memory subsets. Based on pairwise subsampling, the degree of clonotype sharing among donors was expected to be affected by sequencing depth. Incomplete sequencing was indicated by rarefaction of sorted-subset datasets, despite the large sequencing depth. Because the study included a small number of donors, the genetic and exposure-history diversity represented was limited. About 5% of naive CD4, 3% to 3.5% of naive CD8, around 2.3% of memory CD4, and approximately 0.39% of memory CD8 clonotypes were shared across several donors. Compared with non-shared clonotypes, the clonotypes found in all four sorted-subset donors had higher generation probabilities. Only blood was sampled, and tissue TCR repertoires likely differ from those in blood.

CD8 naive samples were obtained by positive selection for CCR7 among CD45RO-negative cells, yielding a CD45RA+CCR7+ population from which TemRA cells were excluded. The donors were healthy, HIV-negative adults with no recently reported acute infections or vaccinations. Only Caucasian adults living in Nashville, Tennessee, USA were represented among the donors. Blood was obtained by leukapheresis, after which PBMCs were separated by Ficoll-Histopaque density gradient centrifugation and cryopreserved in liquid nitrogen vapor phase. Purity and quantity of every magnetically sorted T cell population were checked by analytical flow cytometry. From each sorted fraction, genomic DNA was isolated and quantified by UV absorbance on a Nanodrop 2000c. Using the deep immunoSEQ assay, multiplex PCR amplified TCR CDR3 regions from genomic DNA. Extracted genomic DNA from each cell subset was distributed evenly across all wells of several immunoSEQ 96-well plates, and each plate was treated as a replicate. For sorted subsets, each replicate PCR was loaded with 200 ng genomic DNA, equivalent to 30,000 or so T cell genomes. Purified libraries were quantified with a Qubit 3.0 fluorometer, sized on a Bioanalyzer 2100, and re-quantified with the KAPA Library Quantification kit. Every immunoSEQ 96-well plate was sequenced on a dedicated single-read 150-cycle Illumina NextSeq 550 flow cell. The paper's data handling went like this. Because only junctional sequences without quality scores were contained in the immunoSEQ output, filtering matching that applied to full-length reads could not be performed. Sequences were annotated with PyIR, a Python wrapper for IgBLAST v1.9, and V/J genes and CDR3 were assigned using IMGT germline references. Any read was removed if the V/J assignment was weak (E-value above 1e-6), the CDR3 was missing, or the read contained stop codons, out-of-frame junctions, or ambiguous translated residues. V3J clonotypes were defined as sequences sharing the same inferred V gene, J gene, and CDR3 amino acid sequence. Percentage overlap between repertoires was computed as shared unique clonotypes divided by the size of the smaller repertoire. Repertoire richness was assessed with RTK rarefaction, the Chao1 estimator, and Recon v2.1 estimates of unobserved clonotypes. For all TCRbeta clonotypes obtained by the gDNA method from a few donors, generation probabilities were computed with OLGA. Not all clones reach the TCRdb copy of this immuneACCESS table, which keeps in-frame sequences only. Checked studies attribute under half of the gap to unresolved V genes and leave the rest unexplained. That table gives V, J and clone size, and the DNA gave D and trimming. The sample table lists some 600,000 clones, roughly 96% of them with a count of one. The leading ten clones occupy 0.11% of the sample.

For CDR1 and CDR2, the germline V gene lists SGHRS and YFSETQ. Germline trimming: 0 bases from V, 4 bases from J; junction bases outside gene matches: 4. The CDR3 runs 15 amino acids, cysteine and phenylalanine included. Only the CDR3 DNA is retained, 45 bases long and in frame from the first base. The sequence came from a woman aged 30 to 39 in good health. The rearrangement joined TRBV5-1 to TRBJ2-1; TRBD2 matches 7 bases in the middle. The sequenced material came from naive CD8+ T cells sorted from blood. What the cell subset or site label conveys for this sample: CD45RA+CCR7+. The sequenced DNA: TGCGCCAGCAGCTTGGCGAGGGGAGGGTACAATGAGCAGTTCTTC. Its amino acids are CASSLARGGYNEQFF.